The sequence of this T cell receptor beta chain was determined in a study of blood T cells in healthy people across ages (dated by TCRdb to the mid-2010s). Study-level background: Template switching captured roughly one uniquely barcoded TCR beta cDNA molecule per two T cells in model experiments. To track age-related changes in TCR beta repertoire diversity, the study relied on deep sequencing normalized with unique cDNA molecular identifiers. Donors were grouped into four age groups: young (average approximately 15 years), middle-aged (around 39), aged (around 60) and long-lived (around 80). To avoid experimental bias, donors of different ages were randomly spread across the sequencing lanes. For two donors (one aged 18 to 29 and one aged 80 or older), the study analyzed two additional independent replicas of 1 million unique cDNA reads from the same blood draw.

Broad study findings and their caveats: There was a strong correlation between observed TCR beta diversity and the percentage of naive T cells measured by flow cytometry. The CMV infection status of donors was not known, potentially confounding age-related changes in expanded clonotypes. As age increased, observed TCR beta diversity per million T cells dropped in a roughly linear way, and a significant reduction was already evident by age about 36. Since profiling was done on bulk unsorted PBMCs, naive and antigen-experienced compartments could not be conclusively compared. Estimates of total diversity based on one million sequenced T cells were considered lower bounds and underestimates. Compared with the aged group, the long-lived group had more naive CD4+ T cells, fewer expanded clones and increased TCR diversity, suggesting age selection.

Donors were a few dozen systemically healthy Caucasian individuals from Russia aged roughly 6 to 95 years. Each donor gave about 9.2 milliliters of peripheral blood, drawn into EDTA-treated Vacutainer tubes. PBMCs were isolated by Ficoll-Paque density-gradient centrifugation, with at least 6.5 million obtained per sample. Trizol reagent was used to extract total RNA from PBMCs, with at least 5 micrograms per sample. The percentages of naive CD45RAhigh/CD27high T cells were determined by flow cytometry on a PBMC aliquot from every donor. Receptors were amplified or captured by 5' RACE. The listed sequencing device is Illumina HiSeq 2500. A second PCR of about 6 to 11 cycles was performed with a sample-barcoded 5' primer and a J-beta primer mix. A template-switch 5' adaptor carrying 12 random nucleotides introduced a unique molecular identifier onto each TCR beta cDNA molecule. Each sample yielded at least 2.5 million CDR3-containing paired-end reads. The Mint cDNA synthesis kit, primed by a TRBC-specific oligonucleotide, was used to synthesize first-strand cDNA from all RNA. Following uracil-DNA glycosylase treatment, a first 18-cycle PCR with universal primers M1SS and BC2_uni_R was performed on all cDNA. Under the source paper's analysis protocol: Normalization of each sample was performed by random selection of 1 million high-quality reads, each carrying a distinct molecular identifier. Reads with shared molecular identifiers were discarded instead of being binned into consensus sequences. CDR3 identification, clonotype clustering and error correction used MiTCR with a Q25 quality threshold and the strictest error-elimination algorithm. Lower-bound total TCR beta diversity was estimated with a nonparametric unseen species model using Euler transformation. TCRdb itself trimmed the public reads at Q25 with fastp, ran MiXCR and retained productive beta chains. Every distinct CDR3 protein forms one entry, paired with its most common genes and DNA. None of the V and J calls come from the authors' own analysis; TCRdb made them. In all, the sample holds about 1.4 million distinct CDR3 sequences, and roughly 60% of those were seen once. Roughly 7% of the sample is held by the ten biggest clonotypes.

Spanning cysteine to phenylalanine, the CDR3 consists of 14 amino acids. Only the CDR3 part of the read is kept: 42 bases, read in frame from the first base. The germline V gene provides CDR1 SGHRS and CDR2 YFSETQ. V and J lose 4 bases and 7 bases, and a span of 17 bases separates them. In regard to this clonotype: What this receptor recognizes is not known. Within one base of it there is no much larger clone, and no base qualities were kept.

The chain couples TRBV5-1 to TRBJ1-1; no confident D gene assignment can be made. The TCR was taken from a man aged 18 to 29 in good health. The specimen was blood. The CDR3 in this case is CASSLELNSIEAFF. The DNA sequence is TGCGCCAGCAGCCTCGAACTAAATAGCATTGAAGCTTTCTTT.